Below are 28 T cell receptor beta chains sequenced from a single sample in a study of blood T cell repertoires in COVID-19. TCRdb's table, derived via immunoSEQ multiplex PCR, lists solely in-frame clones and lacks some. The profile shows some 100,000 clones, roughly 84% of them singletons. The material sequenced was peripheral blood. The receptors originated from a woman aged 50 to 60 with acute or convalescent COVID-19.

V is TRBV15 and J is TRBJ1-5; 8 bases are a match to TRBD1. The CDR3 loop spans 17 amino acids. The germline V gene encodes CDR1 LNHNV and CDR2 YYDKDF (reference sequence). The trim removed 0 bases at V and 10 bases at J, leaving 14 bases unmatched. The CDR3 region is CATSRDRSRTGLNPQHF. The CDR3 DNA sequence: TGTGCCACCAGCAGAGACCGTAGTAGGACAGGGTTGAATCCCCAGCATTTT.

This clone was seen only once. The gene calls are TRBV30 and TRBJ1-2; 7 nucleotides line up with TRBD1. Looked up from germline, CDR1 is GTSNPN and CDR2 is SVGIG (reference sequence). There are 13 residues in the CDR3. J lost 4 bases, V lost 1 base, and 3 bases had no gene match. For the CDR3, the DNA is TGTGCCTGGAGTGAAGGGGGCGGCTATGGCTACACCTTC. It encodes CAWSEGGGYGYTF.

The genes are TRBV3-1 (or the pseudogene TRBV3-2) and TRBJ2-1; D uncertain. There are 12 residues in the CDR3. Germline V lookup: CDR1 LGHDT, CDR2 YNNKEL (reference sequence). V gave up 1 base and J gave up 6 bases, with 4 bases separating them. The CDR3 is CASSQVANEQFF. The CDR3 DNA reads TGTGCCAGCAGCCAAGTGGCCAATGAGCAGTTCTTC.

The V and J genes are TRBV23-1 and TRBJ2-3, with 8 bases lining up with TRBD1. TRBV23-1 is marked as an open reading frame, function uncertain. This CDR3 has 21 residues. With 4 bases clipped from V and 1 base from J, the junction kept 22 bases outside the gene matches. The DNA for the CDR3 is TGCGCCAGCAGTCGCCTTATCTGGCCCGAGACAGGGGTCTTTCGCACAGATACGCAGTATTTT. Amino acids: CASSRLIWPETGVFRTDTQYF.

The chain employs TRBV15 and TRBJ1-1; no clear D gene. The germline V and J ends were trimmed by 2 bases and 7 bases, with 8 bases remaining between them. Germline V gives CDR1 LNHNV, CDR2 YYDKDF (reference sequence). The CDR3 is made up of 12 amino acids. CDR3 region: CATSRFRGEAFF. The CDR3 region has the DNA TGTGCCACCAGCAGATTTCGAGGTGAAGCTTTCTTT.

This clone is a singleton in its sample. The chain joins TRBV30 to TRBJ2-3, with 7 bases aligning to TRBD2. Germline V CDR1 and CDR2: GTSNPN, SVGIG (reference sequence). This CDR3 is 17 amino acids long. V lost 0 bases to trimming and J lost 3 bases; unmatched junction nucleotides: 12. Here the CDR3 reads CAWSVRYRGGSTDTQYF. The CDR3 nucleotides read TGTGCCTGGAGTGTACGGTATCGCGGGGGATCGACAGATACGCAGTATTTT.

This clone was counted a single time. The chain combines TRBV3-1 (or the pseudogene TRBV3-2) with TRBJ2-3, with D possibly TRBD2 on 5 matching bases. CDR3 length equals 16 residues. Trimming cost V 4 bases and J 0 bases, with 14 bases left between them. The germline V gene encodes CDR1 LGHDT and CDR2 YNNKEL (reference sequence). This CDR3 is CASSPVGDPSTDTQYF. The CDR3 DNA is TGTGCCAGCAGCCCTGTGGGAGATCCTAGCACAGATACGCAGTATTTT.

CDR3 amino acids: CASSPGQGNYGYTF. CDR3 in DNA: TGTGCCAGCAGCCCGGGACAGGGGAACTATGGCTACACCTTC. The chain carries TRBV11-2 and TRBJ1-2; 10 bases match TRBD1. V gave up 5 bases and J gave up 2 bases; unmatched junction bases: 2. The CDR3 has 14 residues. Germline CDR1 reads SGHAT; CDR2 reads FQNNGV. Full variable domain (missing parts from reference TRBV11-2 and TRBJ1-2): EAGVAQSPRYKIIEKRQSVAFWCNPISGHATLYWYQQILGQGPKLLIQFQNNGVVDDSQLPKDRFSAERLKGVDSTLKIQPAKLEDSAVYLCASSPGQGNYGYTFGSGTRLTVV.

This clone was counted a few times. The chain's CDR3 is CASHRADYGSPLHF. The CDR3, as DNA: TGTGCCTCCCACAGGGCCGACTATGGGTCACCCCTCCACTTT. The chain links TRBV6-6 to TRBJ1-6, with D possibly being TRBD1 (6 bases). V was pared by 11 bases and J by 10 bases, with 21 bases between. Germline assignment: CDR1 MNHNY and CDR2 SVGAGI (reference sequence). This CDR3 has 14 residues.

This clone has only a few counts. The chain uses TRBV3-1 (or the pseudogene TRBV3-2) and TRBJ2-1; D unclear. V lost 0 bases and J lost 6, with 12 bases in between. The CDR3 sequence is 15 residues long. Germline loops: CDR1 LGHDT, CDR2 YNNKEL (reference sequence). The DNA of the CDR3 is TGTGCCAGCAGCCAAGATCTGGGCTTCGTCAATGAGCAGTTCTTC. Its translation: CASSQDLGFVNEQFF.

The chain combines TRBV19 with TRBJ1-3, with TRBD1 identical over 10 bases. Germline assignment: CDR1 LNHDA and CDR2 SQIVND (reference sequence). This CDR3 has 16 amino acids. The V segment lost 5 bases and the J segment 3 bases; nucleotides outside the gene matches: 7. The CDR3 DNA reads TGTGCCAGTAGTCCAGGACAGGGGGTCTTTGGAAACACCATATATTTT. Its protein product is CASSPGQGVFGNTIYF.

J is TRBJ2-7 and V is TRBV5-1; perhaps TRBD1 as D (6 bases). Per germline, CDR1 SGHRS and CDR2 YFSETQ. V dropped 4 bases and J dropped 6 bases, with 14 bases sitting between them. The CDR3 is made up of 13 amino acids. The CDR3 protein is CASSIPDSAEQYF. In DNA, the CDR3 is TGCGCCAGCAGCATCCCGGACAGTGCCGAGCAGTACTTC.

This chain uses TRBV5-1 with TRBJ2-3; D might be TRBD2 (6 bases). V lost 2 bases and J lost 4, with 14 bases in between. This CDR3 spans 15 amino acids. Germline V lookup: CDR1 SGHRS, CDR2 YFSETQ. The CDR3 here is CASSFSGTVPDTQYF. CDR3 DNA sequence: TGCGCCAGCAGCTTTTCCGGGACTGTGCCAGATACGCAGTATTTT. Based on the CDR3 plus reference TRBV5-1 and TRBJ2-3, the full variable domain is KAGVTQTPRYLIKTRGQQVTLSCSPISGHRSVSWYQQTPGQGLQFLFEYFSETQRNKGNFPGRFSGRQFSNSRSEMNVSTLELGDSALYLCASSFSGTVPDTQYFGPGTRLTVL.

The CDR3 is CASSPSDTGAGVPLHF. The CDR3 bases are TGTGCCAGCTCACCGTCGGACACGGGCGCAGGCGTACCCCTCCACTTT. The chain recombines TRBV18 with TRBJ1-6; D is possibly TRBD1 (5 bases). Deletions cut 3 bases from V and 12 bases from J, with 21 bases between. This CDR3 contains 16 residues. Germline CDR1 and CDR2: KGHSH and LQKENI.

V gene TRBV5-1 combines with J gene TRBJ2-1; 8 bases fit TRBD2. Germline loops: CDR1 SGHRS, CDR2 YFSETQ. The J segment lost 3 bases and the V segment lost 3 bases, leaving 8 bases of the junction unmatched. The CDR3 totals 16 residues. The CDR3 bases are TGCGCCAGCAGCTCCCGGGGGGGGACCTTCTACAATGAGCAGTTCTTC. Translation gives CASSSRGGTFYNEQFF.

The chain joins TRBV19 to TRBJ1-2; TRBD1 matches 9 bases. J gave up 7 bases and V 3 bases, and 18 bases lay outside the gene matches. The CDR3 runs 18 residues. Germline V gene lookup returns CDR1 LNHDA and CDR2 SQIVND (reference sequence). The CDR3: CASSMSGTGNLVLGGYTF. The DNA of the CDR3 is TGTGCCAGTAGTATGTCGGGGACAGGGAATCTCGTGTTGGGTGGCTACACCTTC.

The chain links TRBV12-5 to TRBJ1-5; tentative D call: TRBD1 (5 bases). The CDR3 extends over 15 amino acids. Germline CDR1 LGHNT, CDR2 FRNRAP. V lost 0 bases to trimming and J lost 3 bases, with 9 bases between them. The CDR3 bases are TGTGCTAGTGGTTTGGTTCTGGGGCTCAATCAGCCCCAGCATTTT. Its protein product is CASGLVLGLNQPQHF. Together with reference TRBV12-5 and TRBJ1-5, the CDR3 gives the full variable domain: DARVTQTPRHKVTEMGQEVTMRCQPILGHNTVFWYRQTMMQGLELLAYFRNRAPLDDSGMPKDRFSAEMPDATLATLKIQPSEPRDSAVYFCASGLVLGLNQPQHFGDGTRLSIL.

This clone was found once. CDR3 loop: CASSLARQGLYGYTF. The CDR3 region has the DNA TGCGCCAGCAGCTTGGCAAGACAGGGGCTCTATGGCTACACCTTC. The genes are TRBV5-1 and TRBJ1-2, with 8 positions matching TRBD1. Per the germline V gene, CDR1 is SGHRS and CDR2 is YFSETQ. Trimming at V came to 0 bases and at J to 4 bases, leaving 5 bases not matched to a gene. The CDR3 covers 15 residues.

This chain connects TRBV24-1 to TRBJ1-5; D uncertain. Trimming pared 0 bases from V and 12 bases from J, leaving 14 bases between. There are 14 residues in the CDR3. From germline, CDR1 is KGHDR and CDR2 SFDVKD. CDR3: CATSDLGSVRGQHF. CDR3 bases: TGTGCCACCAGTGATTTGGGGTCCGTACGAGGCCAGCATTTT.

The chain has TRBV18 and TRBJ2-5, with 7 bases that match TRBD1. V was clipped by 3 bases and J by 1 base; unmatched bases: 2. The CDR3 extends over 14 amino acids. Germline CDR1 reads KGHSH; CDR2 reads LQKENI. The CDR3 DNA sequence: TGTGCCAGCTCACCGGGACAGATCCAAGAGACCCAGTACTTC. It encodes CASSPGQIQETQYF.

This chain uses TRBV30 with TRBJ1-4; 7 bases line up with TRBD1. Per germline, CDR1 GTSNPN and CDR2 SVGIG (reference sequence). Losses at the gene ends were 3 bases for V and 0 bases for J; bases not matched to a gene: 7. The CDR3 length is 16 residues. As DNA, the CDR3 is TGTGCCTGGAGGAAGACAGGGACTGCAACTAATGAAAAACTGTTTTTT. It codes for CAWRKTGTATNEKLFF.

The rearrangement uses TRBV25-1 and TRBJ2-2, with 8 positions matching TRBD1. Per the germline V gene, CDR1 is MGHDK and CDR2 is SYGVNS. V lost 9 bases and J lost 6; bases outside the gene matches: 18. The length of the CDR3 is 17 residues. In DNA form, the CDR3 reads TGTGCCAGTCAATCGTTAAATACAGGGGGGAGCTCCGGGGAGCTGTTTTTT. The encoded protein is CASQSLNTGGSSGELFF.

This clone was seen a handful of times. The J gene is TRBJ1-2, the V gene TRBV6-5, with D maybe TRBD1 (6 bases). Germline V gene lookup returns CDR1 MNHEY and CDR2 SVGAGI. The germline V and J ends were trimmed by 8 bases and 4 bases, with 14 bases remaining between them. The CDR3 runs 13 residues. In DNA form, the CDR3 reads TGTGCCAGCGCCCACAGGGAGGGCTATGGCTACACCTTC. It is translated as CASAHREGYGYTF.

The V gene is TRBV3-1 (or the pseudogene TRBV3-2), the J gene TRBJ1-1; a weak D match, TRBD1 (5 bases). In germline, CDR1 is LGHDT, CDR2 YNNKEL (reference sequence). V dropped 1 base and J dropped 3 bases, with 9 bases sitting between them. The CDR3 contains 14 residues. CDR3 loop: CASSQVGEDTEAFF. The CDR3 DNA is TGTGCCAGCAGCCAAGTAGGGGAAGACACTGAAGCTTTCTTT.

The chain combines TRBV20-1 with TRBJ1-1, with D perhaps TRBD1 (5 bases). V lost 6 bases to trimming and J lost 8 bases, with 10 bases between them. In germline, CDR1 is DFQATT, CDR2 SNEGSKA (reference sequence). The CDR3 loop spans 10 amino acids. DNA for the CDR3: TGCAGTGCCGAGGGGAGGGAAGCTTTCTTT. Protein sequence: CSAEGREAFF.

The chain couples TRBV2 to TRBJ2-7; no firm D call. Germline V gene sequence: CDR1 SNHLY, CDR2 FYNNEI. The V end was cut by 3 bases, the J end by 9 bases, with 15 bases between. The CDR3 totals 13 residues. The DNA of the CDR3 is TGTGCCAGCAGTGAGTGGAGCGCGCTAGGGCAGTACTTC. It specifies CASSEWSALGQYF.

V usage is TRBV15 and J usage is TRBJ1-1, with 7 positions matching TRBD1. The germline V gene has CDR1 LNHNV and CDR2 YYDKDF (reference sequence). The length of the CDR3 is 16 residues. Germline trimming cut 0 bases from V and 4 bases from J; bases unmatched to any gene: 8. The CDR3 sequence is CATSREVTGSGTEAFF. The CDR3 bases are TGTGCCACCAGCAGAGAGGTGACAGGGAGCGGCACTGAAGCTTTCTTT. The full variable domain, in which reference TRBV15 and TRBJ1-1 provide the parts outside the CDR3, is DAMVIQNPRYQVTQFGKPVTLSCSQTLNHNVMYWYQQKSSQAPKLLFHYYDKDFNNEADTPDNFQSRRPNTSFCFLDIRSPGLGDTAMYLCATSREVTGSGTEAFFGQGTRLTVV.

A single count supports this clone. V is TRBV10-3 and J is TRBJ1-1; the D gene is possibly TRBD1 (6 bases). The CDR3 runs 14 residues. Germline values: CDR1 ENHRY, CDR2 SYGVKD. V gave up 11 bases and J gave up 2 bases, with 18 bases separating them. In DNA form, the CDR3 reads TGTGCCTCCACAGGGTCAGGGATTAACACTGAAGCTTTCTTT. It translates to CASTGSGINTEAFF.